This T cell receptor beta chain was observed in a study of PD-L1 blockade in urothelial cancer. Study-wide background: Patients previously received 0 to 3 chemotherapy regimens.

TCRdb's copy holds only in-frame clones and misses some; the assay was immunoSEQ multiplex PCR. The repertoire holds about 88,000 clones, with about 89% as singletons. The sample's time point: pretreatment peripheral blood. Trimming cost V 5 bases and J 0 bases, with 14 bases left between them. The CDR3 is 16 residues long. CDR1 is LNHDA and CDR2 is SQIVND in the germline V gene (reference sequence). The chain couples TRBV19 to TRBJ2-1; D possibly corresponds to TRBD2 (5 bases). This TCR was sampled from a woman aged 80 or over with urothelial cancer. This specimen was PBMCs, taken around atezolizumab (anti-PD-L1) treatment. In DNA, the CDR3 is TGTGCCAGTAGTCTCGATCTTGGACTCTCCTACAATGAGCAGTTCTTC. This translates into CASSLDLGLSYNEQFF.